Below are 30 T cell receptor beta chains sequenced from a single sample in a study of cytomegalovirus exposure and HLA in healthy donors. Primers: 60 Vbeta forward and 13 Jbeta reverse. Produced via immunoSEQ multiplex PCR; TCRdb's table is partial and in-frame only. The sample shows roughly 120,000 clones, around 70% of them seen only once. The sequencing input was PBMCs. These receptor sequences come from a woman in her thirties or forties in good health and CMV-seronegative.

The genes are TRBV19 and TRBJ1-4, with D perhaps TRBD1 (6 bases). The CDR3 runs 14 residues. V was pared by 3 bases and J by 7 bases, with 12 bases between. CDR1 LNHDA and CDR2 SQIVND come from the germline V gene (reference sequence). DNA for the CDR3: TGTGCCAGTAGTATGTCGGGGGGGCTTGAAAAACTGTTTTTT. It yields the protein CASSMSGGLEKLFF.

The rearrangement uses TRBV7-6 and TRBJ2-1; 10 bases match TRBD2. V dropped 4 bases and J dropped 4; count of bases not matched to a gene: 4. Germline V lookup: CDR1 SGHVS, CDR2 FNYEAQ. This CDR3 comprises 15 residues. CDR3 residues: CASSSGLAAYNEQFF. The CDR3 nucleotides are TGTGCCAGCAGCTCCGGACTAGCGGCGTACAATGAGCAGTTCTTC.

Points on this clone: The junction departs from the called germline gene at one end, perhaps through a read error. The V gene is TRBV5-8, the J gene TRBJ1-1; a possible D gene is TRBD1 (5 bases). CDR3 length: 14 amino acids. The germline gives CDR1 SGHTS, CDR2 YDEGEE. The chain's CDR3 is CASSLVRTNTEAFF. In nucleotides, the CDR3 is TGTGCCAGCAGTTTGGTCCGGACAAACACTGAAGCTTTCTTT.

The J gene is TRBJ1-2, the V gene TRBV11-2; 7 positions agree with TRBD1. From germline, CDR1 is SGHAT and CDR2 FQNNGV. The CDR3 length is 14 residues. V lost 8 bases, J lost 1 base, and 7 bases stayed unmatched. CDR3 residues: CASGYGQDNYGYTF. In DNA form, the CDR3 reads TGTGCCAGCGGGTACGGACAGGATAACTATGGCTACACCTTC.

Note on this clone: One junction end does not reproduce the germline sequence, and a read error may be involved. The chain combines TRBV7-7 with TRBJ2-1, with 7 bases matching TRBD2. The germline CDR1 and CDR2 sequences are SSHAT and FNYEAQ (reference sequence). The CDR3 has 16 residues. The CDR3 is CASSPGTKSSYNEQFF. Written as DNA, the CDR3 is TGTGCTAGCAGCCCCGGGACTAAGAGCTCCTACAATGAGCAGTTCTTC.

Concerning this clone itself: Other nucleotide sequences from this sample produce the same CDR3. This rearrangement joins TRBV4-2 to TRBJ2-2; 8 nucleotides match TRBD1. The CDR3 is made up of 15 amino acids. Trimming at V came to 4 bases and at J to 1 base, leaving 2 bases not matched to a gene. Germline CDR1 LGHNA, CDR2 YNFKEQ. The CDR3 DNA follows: TGTGCCAGCAGCCCAGGGACAGGGAACACCGGGGAGCTGTTTTTT. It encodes CASSPGTGNTGELFF.

Here the CDR3 reads CASSRTGQNTGELFF. DNA for the CDR3: TGTGCCAGCAGCCGTACCGGACAGAACACCGGGGAGCTGTTTTTT. V and J are TRBV7-8 and TRBJ2-2; D is possibly TRBD1 (5 bases). The CDR3 is 15 amino acids. Germline loops: CDR1 SGHVS, CDR2 FQNEAQ. V dropped 5 bases and J dropped 1 base, with 11 bases sitting between them.

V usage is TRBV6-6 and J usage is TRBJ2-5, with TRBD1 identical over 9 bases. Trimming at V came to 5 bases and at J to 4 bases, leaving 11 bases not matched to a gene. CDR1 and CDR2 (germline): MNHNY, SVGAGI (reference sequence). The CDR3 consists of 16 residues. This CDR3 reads CASSVRRGQGAETQYF. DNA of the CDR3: TGTGCCAGCAGTGTCCGGAGGGGACAGGGCGCAGAGACCCAGTACTTC.

The CDR3 DNA reads as TGTGCCAGCAGCCTGACAGGTTCCCTCTCCTACGAGCAGTACTTC. As protein: CASSLTGSLSYEQYF. The chain recombines TRBV5-4 with TRBJ2-7, with a possible D match to TRBD1 (6 bases). CDR1 is SGHNT and CDR2 is YYREEE in the germline V gene (reference sequence). This CDR3 is built from 15 residues. Deletions cut 4 bases from V and 0 bases from J, with 14 bases between.

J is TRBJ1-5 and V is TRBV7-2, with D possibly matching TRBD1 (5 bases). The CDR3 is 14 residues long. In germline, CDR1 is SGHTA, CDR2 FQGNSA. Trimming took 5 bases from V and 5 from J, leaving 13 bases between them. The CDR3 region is CASSPTTDYQPQHF. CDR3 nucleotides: TGTGCCAGCAGCCCGACGACAGACTATCAGCCCCAGCATTTT.

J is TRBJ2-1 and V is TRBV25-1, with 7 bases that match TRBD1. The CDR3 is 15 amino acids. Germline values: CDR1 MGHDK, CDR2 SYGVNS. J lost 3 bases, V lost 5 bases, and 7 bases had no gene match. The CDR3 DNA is TGTGCCAGCAGTTTGACAGGGCCCAACTACAATGAGCAGTTCTTC. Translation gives CASSLTGPNYNEQFF.

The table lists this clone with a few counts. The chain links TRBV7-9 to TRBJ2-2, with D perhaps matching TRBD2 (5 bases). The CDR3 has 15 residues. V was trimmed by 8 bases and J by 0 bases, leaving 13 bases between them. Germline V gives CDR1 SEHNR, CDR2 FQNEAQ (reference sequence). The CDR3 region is CASPEGLANTGELFF. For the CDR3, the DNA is TGTGCCAGCCCTGAGGGTCTCGCGAACACCGGGGAGCTGTTTTTT.

The CDR3 DNA reads TGTGCCAGCAGCCAGGGACTGGGGGATACGCAGTATTTT. Protein product: CASSQGLGDTQYF. V and J are TRBV11-2 and TRBJ2-3; D perhaps matches TRBD2 (6 bases). The V end was cut by 5 bases, the J end by 6 bases, with 12 bases between. Germline CDR1 and CDR2: SGHAT and FQNNGV. The CDR3 loop spans 13 amino acids.

The CDR3 DNA follows: TGTGCCAGCAGTCGGGGTTCCTTTGACACTGAAGCTTTCTTT. This sequence encodes CASSRGSFDTEAFF. V gene TRBV2 combines with J gene TRBJ1-1; no definite D call. V shed 5 bases and J shed 3 bases, with 13 bases lying between them. The CDR3 sequence is 14 residues long. CDR1 SNHLY and CDR2 FYNNEI come from the germline V gene.

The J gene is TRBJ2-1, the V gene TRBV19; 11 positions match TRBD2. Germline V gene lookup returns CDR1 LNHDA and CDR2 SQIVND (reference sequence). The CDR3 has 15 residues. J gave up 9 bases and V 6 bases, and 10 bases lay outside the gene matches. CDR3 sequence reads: CASRTVAGGPSEQFF. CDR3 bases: TGTGCCAGTAGGACTGTAGCGGGAGGGCCTAGTGAGCAGTTCTTC.

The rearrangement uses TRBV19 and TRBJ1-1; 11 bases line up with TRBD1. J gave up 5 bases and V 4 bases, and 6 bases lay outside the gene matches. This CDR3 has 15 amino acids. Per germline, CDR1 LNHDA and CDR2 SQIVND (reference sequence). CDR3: CASSTRTGGATEAFF. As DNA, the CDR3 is TGTGCCAGTAGTACCAGGACAGGGGGCGCAACTGAAGCTTTCTTT.

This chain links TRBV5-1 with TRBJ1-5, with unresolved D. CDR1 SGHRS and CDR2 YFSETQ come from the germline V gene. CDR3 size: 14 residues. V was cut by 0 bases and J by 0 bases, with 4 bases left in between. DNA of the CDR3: TGCGCCAGCAGCTTGGACTATAGCAATCAGCCCCAGCATTTT. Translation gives CASSLDYSNQPQHF. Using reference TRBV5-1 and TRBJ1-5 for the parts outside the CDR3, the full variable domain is KAGVTQTPRYLIKTRGQQVTLSCSPISGHRSVSWYQQTPGQGLQFLFEYFSETQRNKGNFPGRFSGRQFSNSRSEMNVSTLELGDSALYLCASSLDYSNQPQHFGDGTRLSIL.

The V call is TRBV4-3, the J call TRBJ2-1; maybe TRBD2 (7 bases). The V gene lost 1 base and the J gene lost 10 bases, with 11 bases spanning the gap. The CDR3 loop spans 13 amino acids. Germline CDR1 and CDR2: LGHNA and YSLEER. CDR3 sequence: CASSQVGGTEQFF. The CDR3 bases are TGCGCCAGCAGCCAAGTGGGAGGGACAGAGCAGTTCTTC.

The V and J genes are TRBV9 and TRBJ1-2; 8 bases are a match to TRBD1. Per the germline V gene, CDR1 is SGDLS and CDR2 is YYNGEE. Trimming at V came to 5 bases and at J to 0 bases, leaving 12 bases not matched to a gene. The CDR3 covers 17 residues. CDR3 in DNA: TGTGCCAGCAGTCTTGGACAGGGACACACCCCTAACTATGGCTACACCTTC. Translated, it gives CASSLGQGHTPNYGYTF.

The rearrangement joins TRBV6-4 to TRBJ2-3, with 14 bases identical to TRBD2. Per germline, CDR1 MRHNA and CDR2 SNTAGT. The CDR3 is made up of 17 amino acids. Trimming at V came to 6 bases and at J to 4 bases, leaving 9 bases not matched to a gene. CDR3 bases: TGTGCCAGCAGAAAGAGACTAGCGGGAGGGCCCCCAGATACGCAGTATTTT. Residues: CASRKRLAGGPPDTQYF.

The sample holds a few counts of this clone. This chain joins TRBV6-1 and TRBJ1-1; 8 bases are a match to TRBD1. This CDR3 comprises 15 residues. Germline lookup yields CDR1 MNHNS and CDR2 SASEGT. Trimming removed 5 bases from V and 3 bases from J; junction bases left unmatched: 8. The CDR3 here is CASSRTGMVDTEAFF. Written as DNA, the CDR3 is TGTGCCAGCAGTCGGACAGGGATGGTGGACACTGAAGCTTTCTTT.

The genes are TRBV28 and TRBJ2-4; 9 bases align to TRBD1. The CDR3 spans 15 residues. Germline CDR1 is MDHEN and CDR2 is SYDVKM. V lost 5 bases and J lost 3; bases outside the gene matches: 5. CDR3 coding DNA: TGTGCCAGCAGTCCCCCGGGACAGGGCAAAAACATTCAGTACTTC. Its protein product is CASSPPGQGKNIQYF.

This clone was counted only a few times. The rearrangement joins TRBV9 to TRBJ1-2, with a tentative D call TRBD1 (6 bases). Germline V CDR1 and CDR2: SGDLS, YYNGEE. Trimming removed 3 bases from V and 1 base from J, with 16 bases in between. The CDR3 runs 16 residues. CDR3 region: CASSEGHRAGNYGYTF. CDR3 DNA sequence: TGTGCCAGCAGCGAAGGGCACAGGGCGGGTAACTATGGCTACACCTTC.

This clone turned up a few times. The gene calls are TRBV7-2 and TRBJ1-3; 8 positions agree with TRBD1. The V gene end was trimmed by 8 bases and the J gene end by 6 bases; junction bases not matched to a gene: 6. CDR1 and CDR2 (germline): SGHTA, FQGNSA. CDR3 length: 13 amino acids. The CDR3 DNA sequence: TGTGCCAGCTATGGACAGGGTGAAAACACCATATATTTT. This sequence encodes CASYGQGENTIYF.

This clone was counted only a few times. CDR3 sequence: CASSASGSYEQFF. CDR3 nucleotides: TGTGCCAGCAGCGCCAGCGGGAGCTATGAGCAGTTCTTC. The chain employs TRBV11-3 and TRBJ2-1; the match to TRBD2 covers 8 bases. Looked up from germline, CDR1 is SGHNT and CDR2 is YENEEA. The trim removed 5 bases at V and 8 bases at J, leaving 5 bases unmatched. CDR3 length: 13 amino acids.

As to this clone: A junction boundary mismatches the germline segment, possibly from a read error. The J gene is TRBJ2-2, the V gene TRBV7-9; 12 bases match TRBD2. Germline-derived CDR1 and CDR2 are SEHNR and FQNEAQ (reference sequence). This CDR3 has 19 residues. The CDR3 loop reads CSSSLDTTRGLAGTGELFF. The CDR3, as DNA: TGTTCCAGCAGCTTAGACACTACCCGGGGACTAGCGGGCACCGGGGAGCTGTTTTTT.

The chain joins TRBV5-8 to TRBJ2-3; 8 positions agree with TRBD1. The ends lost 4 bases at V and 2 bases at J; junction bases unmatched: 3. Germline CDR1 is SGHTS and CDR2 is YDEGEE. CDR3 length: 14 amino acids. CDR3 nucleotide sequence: TGTGCCAGCAGCCAGGACAGGGCCACAGATACGCAGTATTTT. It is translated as CASSQDRATDTQYF.

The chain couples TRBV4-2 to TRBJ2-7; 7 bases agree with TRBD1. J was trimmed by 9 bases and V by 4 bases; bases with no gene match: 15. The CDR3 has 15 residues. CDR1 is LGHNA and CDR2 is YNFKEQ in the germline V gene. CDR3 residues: CASSPESGTARGQYF. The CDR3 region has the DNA TGTGCCAGCAGCCCAGAATCCGGGACAGCCCGGGGGCAGTACTTC.

The CDR3 region has the DNA TGTGCCTGGATCCTCGGAAACATTCAGTACTTC. Translation: CAWILGNIQYF. The rearrangement uses TRBV30 and TRBJ2-4; D is ambiguous. V lost 4 bases to trimming and J lost 6 bases, with 7 bases between them. CDR1 and CDR2 from the germline V gene are GTSNPN and SVGIG (reference sequence). CDR3 length: 11 residues.

CDR3 amino acids: CASSPEGLAGAQEYF. For the CDR3, the DNA is TGTGCCAGCTCACCAGAGGGGCTAGCGGGAGCCCAAGAGTACTTC. The rearrangement joins TRBV18 to TRBJ2-5; 10 nucleotides match TRBD2. With V trimmed by 2 bases and J by 12 bases, 12 bases remained unmatched. Germline values: CDR1 KGHSH, CDR2 LQKENI. The length of the CDR3 is 15 residues. Based on the CDR3 plus reference TRBV18 and TRBJ2-5, the full variable domain is NAGVMQNPRHLVRRRGQEARLRCSPMKGHSHVYWYRQLPEEGLKFMVYLQKENIIDESGMPKERFSAEFPKEGPSILRIQQVVRGDSAAYFCASSPEGLAGAQEYFGPGTRLLVL.